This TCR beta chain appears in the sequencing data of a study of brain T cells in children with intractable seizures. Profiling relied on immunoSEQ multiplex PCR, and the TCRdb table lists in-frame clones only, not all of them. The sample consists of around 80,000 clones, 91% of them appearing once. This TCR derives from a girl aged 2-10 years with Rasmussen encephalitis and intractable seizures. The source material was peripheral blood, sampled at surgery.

The CDR3 loop is CASSLRASGGVAKNIQYF. CDR3 in DNA: TGTGCCAGCAGCTTAAGGGCTAGCGGGGGTGTAGCCAAAAACATTCAGTACTTC. The rearrangement uses TRBV7-2 and TRBJ2-4; 10 bases map to TRBD2. The CDR3 runs to 18 residues. CDR1 is SGHTA and CDR2 is FQGNSA in the germline V gene. Trimming at V came to 2 bases and at J to 0 bases, leaving 7 bases not matched to a gene. The entire variable domain, with the rest obtained from reference TRBV7-2 and TRBJ2-4, is as follows: GAGVSQSPSNKVTEKGKDVELRCDPISGHTALYWYRQSLGQGLEFLIYFQGNSAPDKSGLPSDRFSAERTGGSVSTLTIQRTQQEDSAVYLCASSLRASGGVAKNIQYFGAGTRLSVL.